This TCR beta chain was sequenced for a study of beta chain features in type 1 diabetes. The study's findings and limits: TCRB CDR3s were moderately but significantly shorter in Type 1 diabetes patients in all four CD4+ subsets.

This clone appeared a single time. Its antigen is still unknown. All of the sorted populations showed purity greater than 95%. CDR3 size: 14 residues. V was cut by 6 bases and J by 9 bases, with 20 bases left in between. CDR1 and CDR2 from the germline V gene are SNHLY and FYNNEI. Every bit of the isolated RNA underwent reverse transcription, so sequencing read expressed TCRB transcripts. Method: immunoSEQ multiplex PCR; TCRdb's copy keeps in-frame clones and lacks some. The data show about 130,000 clones, 9% seen once. The V and J genes are TRBV2 and TRBJ1-1, with TRBD1 as a possible D gene (6 bases). The material sequenced was central memory CD4+ T cells from blood. The TCR originated in a man aged 25 to 45 with type 1 diabetes. CDR3 sequence (DNA): TGTGCCAGCAGAAAGGAAGGGGGATGGTCTAAAGCTTTCTTT. Translating gives CASRKEGGWSKAFF.